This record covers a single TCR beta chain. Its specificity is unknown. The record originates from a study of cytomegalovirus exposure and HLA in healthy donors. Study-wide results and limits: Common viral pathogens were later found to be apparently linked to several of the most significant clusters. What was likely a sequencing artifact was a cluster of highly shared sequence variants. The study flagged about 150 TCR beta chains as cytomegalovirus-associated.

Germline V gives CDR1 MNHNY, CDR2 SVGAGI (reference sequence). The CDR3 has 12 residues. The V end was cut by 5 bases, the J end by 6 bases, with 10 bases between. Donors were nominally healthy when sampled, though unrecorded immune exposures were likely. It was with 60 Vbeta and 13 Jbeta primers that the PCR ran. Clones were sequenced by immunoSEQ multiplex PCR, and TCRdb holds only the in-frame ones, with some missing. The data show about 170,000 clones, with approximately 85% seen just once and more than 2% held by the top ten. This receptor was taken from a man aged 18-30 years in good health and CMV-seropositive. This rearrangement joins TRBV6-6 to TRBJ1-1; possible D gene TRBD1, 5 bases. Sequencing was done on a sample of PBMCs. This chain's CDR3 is CASSPGSPEAFF. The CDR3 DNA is TGTGCCAGCAGTCCAGGGTCCCCTGAAGCTTTCTTT.